One sample yielded the 25 T cell receptor beta chains listed below, sequenced in a study of control samples from healthy donors and cancer patients. Sequenced by immunoSEQ multiplex PCR; TCRdb stores in-frame clones only, minus some. The repertoire includes over 200,000 clones, around 79% of them detected once, and about an eighth sits in the top ten. Material for sequencing was PBMCs. The receptors stem from a woman in her fifties or sixties with lung cancer.

This chain joins TRBV3-1 (or the pseudogene TRBV3-2) and TRBJ1-5; perhaps TRBD1 as D (6 bases). There are 15 residues in the CDR3. The V and J ends lost 4 bases and 2 bases respectively, with 12 bases between them. Germline-derived CDR1 and CDR2 are LGHDT and YNNKEL (reference sequence). Here the CDR3 reads CASSPGGPGNQPQHF. Written as DNA, the CDR3 is TGTGCCAGCAGCCCCGGGGGCCCCGGCAATCAGCCCCAGCATTTT.

The V and J genes are TRBV5-1 and TRBJ1-2; 7 bases are shared with TRBD1. The CDR3 length is 15 residues. CDR1 and CDR2 (germline): SGHRS, YFSETQ. V shed 0 bases and J 0 bases; nucleotides not matched to a gene: 2. The CDR3 region has the DNA TGCGCCAGCAGCTTGGGGGACAGCGCTAACTATGGCTACACCTTC. Protein sequence: CASSLGDSANYGYTF.

The J gene is TRBJ2-1, the V gene TRBV28, with 12 bases lining up with TRBD2. The CDR3 is made up of 19 amino acids. Trimming at V came to 2 bases and at J to 7 bases, leaving 15 bases not matched to a gene. From germline, CDR1 is MDHEN and CDR2 SYDVKM. Here the CDR3 reads CASSLLGLAGTRGLNEQFF. In nucleotides, the CDR3 is TGTGCCAGCAGTTTACTAGGACTAGCGGGGACTCGGGGGTTGAATGAGCAGTTCTTC.

This rearrangement joins TRBV4-1 to TRBJ1-3; 7 bases are shared with TRBD1. V shed 3 bases and J 4 bases; nucleotides not matched to a gene: 9. Germline loops: CDR1 MGHRA, CDR2 YSYEKL. The CDR3 sequence is 16 residues long. The DNA of the CDR3 is TGCGCCAGCAGCCACCCGACAGGGAGGAGAGGAAACACCATATATTTT. Its protein product is CASSHPTGRRGNTIYF.

This clone has just one count. The chain combines TRBV3-1 (or the pseudogene TRBV3-2) with TRBJ2-2; TRBD2 matches 8 bases. Germline assignment: CDR1 LGHDT and CDR2 YNNKEL (reference sequence). Trimming cost V 0 bases and J 3 bases; bases outside gene matches: 9. CDR3 length equals 18 residues. The CDR3 is CASSQDGFSGAHTGELFF. DNA of the CDR3: TGTGCCAGCAGCCAAGATGGGTTTAGCGGGGCCCACACCGGGGAGCTGTTTTTT.

The rearrangement links TRBV7-3 to TRBJ2-6, with a weak D call TRBD2 (6 bases). Germline V gives CDR1 SGHTA, CDR2 FQGTGA. This CDR3 comprises 19 residues. The ends were cut back, 4 bases at V and 4 bases at J, with 23 bases in the middle. In DNA, the CDR3 is TGTGCCAGCAGCTCATCCGACCGGGACTCCCTGGGGGGGGCCAACGTCCTGACTTTC. The encoded protein is CASSSSDRDSLGGANVLTF.

The V and J genes are TRBV12-5 and TRBJ2-1; TRBD2 matches 10 bases. The CDR3 covers 16 residues. Germline V gives CDR1 LGHNT, CDR2 FRNRAP. Trimming at V came to 1 base and at J to 4 bases, leaving 4 bases not matched to a gene. The CDR3 DNA reads as TGTGCTAGTGGTTTGGAACGGACTAGCGGTTACAATGAGCAGTTCTTC. It is translated as CASGLERTSGYNEQFF.

This chain connects TRBV9 to TRBJ2-2; 8 positions agree with TRBD2. The CDR3 covers 17 residues. Germline loops: CDR1 SGDLS, CDR2 YYNGEE. J gave up 0 bases and V 0 bases, and 4 bases lay outside the gene matches. The CDR3 here is CASSVEGGGTNTGELFF. The DNA for the CDR3 is TGTGCCAGCAGCGTAGAGGGCGGGGGGACGAACACCGGGGAGCTGTTTTTT.

The V and J genes are TRBV18 and TRBJ1-3; D is undetermined. Germline V gene sequence: CDR1 KGHSH, CDR2 LQKENI. Deletions cut 3 bases from V and 2 bases from J, with 5 bases between. This CDR3 spans 13 amino acids. The CDR3 nucleotides are TGTGCCAGCTCACCTTCAACTGGAAACACCATATATTTT. This gives the protein CASSPSTGNTIYF.

The J gene is TRBJ1-3, the V gene TRBV6-2 or TRBV6-3; D is undetermined. With 3 bases removed from V and 1 base from J, the gap between germline ends came to 10 bases. CDR3 length equals 15 residues. Germline lookup yields CDR1 MNHEY and CDR2 SVGEGT. CDR3 protein: CASSYTGQSGNTIYF. CDR3 DNA: TGTGCCAGCAGTTATACGGGCCAGTCTGGAAACACCATATATTTT.

This sequence joins TRBV7-6 and TRBJ2-7; D may be TRBD2 (6 bases). CDR1 is SGHVS, CDR2 FNYEAQ, per germline. V was clipped by 6 bases and J by 2 bases, with 20 bases between them. This CDR3 contains 16 residues. DNA of the CDR3: TGTGCCAGCAGTCGACGTTTCCGGGGGAGAGCCTACGAGCAGTACTTC. Translating it yields CASSRRFRGRAYEQYF. The entire variable domain, with the rest obtained from reference TRBV7-6 and TRBJ2-7, is as follows: GAGVSQSPRYKVTKRGQDVALRCDPISGHVSLYWYRQALGQGPEFLTYFNYEAQQDKSGLPNDRFSAERPEGSISTLTIQRTEQRDSAMYRCASSRRFRGRAYEQYFGPGTRLTVT.

The V gene is TRBV28, the J gene TRBJ1-6; D gene ambiguous. The CDR3 is made up of 12 amino acids. The germline V gene encodes CDR1 MDHEN and CDR2 SYDVKM. Trimming took off 2 bases at V and 6 bases at J, with 2 bases between the two ends. CDR3 sequence reads: CASSLTNSPLHF. The CDR3 region has the DNA TGTGCCAGCAGTTTAACTAATTCACCCCTCCACTTT.

J is TRBJ2-1 and V is TRBV24-1, with D tentatively TRBD2 (5 bases). Trimming took off 0 bases at V and 8 bases at J, with 7 bases between the two ends. The CDR3 contains 13 residues. The V gene's germline CDR1 is KGHDR and CDR2 SFDVKD. The CDR3 bases are TGTGCCACCAGTGATTTGCGAGGGCATGAGCAGTTCTTC. It encodes CATSDLRGHEQFF.

This clone has a count of ten or more. The chain has TRBV5-1 and TRBJ2-3, with D unclear. CDR1 SGHRS and CDR2 YFSETQ come from the germline V gene. This CDR3 spans 17 amino acids. Deletions cut 4 bases from V and 2 bases from J, with 20 bases between. The CDR3 is CASSLPRLGGITDTQYF. As DNA, the CDR3 is TGCGCCAGCAGCCTACCCCGCTTGGGCGGTATCACAGATACGCAGTATTTT.

The CDR3 DNA reads as TGTGCCAGCAGCCGTCGACAGACCCAAGAGACCCAGTACTTC. This gives the protein CASSRRQTQETQYF. V gene TRBV27 combines with J gene TRBJ2-5; D is perhaps TRBD1 (5 bases). From germline, CDR1 is MNHEY and CDR2 SMNVEV (reference sequence). The CDR3 is 14 amino acids. V dropped 6 bases and J dropped 1 base, with 12 bases sitting between them.

V usage is TRBV6-5 and J usage is TRBJ2-7; tentatively, D is TRBD2 (6 bases). In germline, CDR1 is MNHEY, CDR2 SVGAGI. V lost 7 bases to trimming and J lost 2 bases, with 15 bases between them. This CDR3 is built from 14 residues. The CDR3: CASISRRAPYEQYF. The CDR3 region has the DNA TGTGCCAGCATATCGAGGAGGGCCCCCTACGAGCAGTACTTC.

V usage is TRBV4-1 and J usage is TRBJ2-2; 9 bases agree with TRBD2. V dropped 0 bases and J dropped 3; count of bases not matched to a gene: 2. The germline V gene encodes CDR1 MGHRA and CDR2 YSYEKL. CDR3 length: 16 residues. This chain's CDR3 is CASSQERGGYTGELFF. DNA of the CDR3: TGCGCCAGCAGCCAAGAGCGGGGGGGATACACCGGGGAGCTGTTTTTT.

The gene calls are TRBV6-5 and TRBJ1-6; D unresolved. V dropped 0 bases and J dropped 1 base, with 7 bases sitting between them. The CDR3 contains 16 residues. From germline, CDR1 is MNHEY and CDR2 SVGAGI. The CDR3 reads CASSYSRGSYNSPLHF. CDR3 sequence (DNA): TGTGCCAGCAGTTACTCGAGAGGGTCCTATAATTCACCCCTCCACTTT.

This clone was detected once. The chain combines TRBV7-3 with TRBJ1-6, with a weak D call TRBD1 (6 bases). The germline V and J ends were trimmed by 2 bases and 10 bases, with 12 bases remaining between them. This CDR3 comprises 14 residues. The germline CDR1 and CDR2 sequences are SGHTA and FQGTGA. The CDR3 reads CASSLGHGGSPLHF. CDR3 DNA: TGTGCCAGCAGCTTAGGGCATGGGGGCTCACCCCTCCACTTT.

The chain couples TRBV19 to TRBJ2-7; D is possibly TRBD1 or TRBD2 (5 bases each). The V end was cut by 3 bases, the J end by 6 bases, with 12 bases between. This CDR3 is built from 13 residues. In germline, CDR1 is LNHDA, CDR2 SQIVND (reference sequence). The CDR3 is CASSIGRESEQYF. The DNA for the CDR3 is TGTGCCAGTAGTATTGGCAGGGAGAGCGAGCAGTACTTC.

The V gene is TRBV3-1 (or the pseudogene TRBV3-2), the J gene TRBJ2-5; TRBD2 matches 8 bases. J gave up 2 bases and V 1 base, and 9 bases lay outside the gene matches. Germline-derived CDR1 and CDR2 are LGHDT and YNNKEL (reference sequence). This CDR3 is built from 17 residues. CDR3 sequence (DNA): TGTGCCAGCAGCCAAGGTTACAGCGGGGGAGGTCAAGAGACCCAGTACTTC. Translated: CASSQGYSGGGQETQYF.

This chain connects TRBV7-9 to TRBJ2-7; D is unresolved. The CDR3 has 16 amino acids. The germline V gene encodes CDR1 SEHNR and CDR2 FQNEAQ (reference sequence). Trimming stripped 2 bases from V and 5 bases from J, with 19 bases between. The DNA of the CDR3 is TGTGCCAGCAGCTTAACGTCGGGCAGTGGGCTCGACGAGCAGTACTTC. Protein product: CASSLTSGSGLDEQYF.

The chain joins TRBV4-2 to TRBJ2-3, with D perhaps matching TRBD1 or TRBD2 (6 bases each). Trimming pared 0 bases from V and 3 bases from J, leaving 16 bases between. CDR1 and CDR2 (germline): LGHNA, YNFKEQ. The CDR3 extends over 17 amino acids. CDR3 nucleotides: TGTGCCAGCAGCCAAGATTATGGGGGGCCGAAAACAGATACGCAGTATTTT. It codes for CASSQDYGGPKTDTQYF.

This clone was seen only once. The chain employs TRBV3-1 (or the pseudogene TRBV3-2) and TRBJ2-7; D is undetermined. Trimming pared 3 bases from V and 5 bases from J, leaving 8 bases between. Germline-derived CDR1 and CDR2 are LGHDT and YNNKEL (reference sequence). There are 12 residues in the CDR3. CDR3 coding DNA: TGTGCCAGCAGCCACGGCCGAGACGAGCAGTACTTC. Protein: CASSHGRDEQYF.

The V gene is TRBV6-1, the J gene TRBJ1-5; no firm D call. The CDR3 is 13 amino acids. V was pared by 1 base and J by 8 bases, with 9 bases between. CDR1 is MNHNS and CDR2 is SASEGT in the germline V gene. The CDR3, as DNA: TGTGCCAGCAGTGAAGACAGTTGGGAGCCCCAGCATTTT. As protein: CASSEDSWEPQHF.